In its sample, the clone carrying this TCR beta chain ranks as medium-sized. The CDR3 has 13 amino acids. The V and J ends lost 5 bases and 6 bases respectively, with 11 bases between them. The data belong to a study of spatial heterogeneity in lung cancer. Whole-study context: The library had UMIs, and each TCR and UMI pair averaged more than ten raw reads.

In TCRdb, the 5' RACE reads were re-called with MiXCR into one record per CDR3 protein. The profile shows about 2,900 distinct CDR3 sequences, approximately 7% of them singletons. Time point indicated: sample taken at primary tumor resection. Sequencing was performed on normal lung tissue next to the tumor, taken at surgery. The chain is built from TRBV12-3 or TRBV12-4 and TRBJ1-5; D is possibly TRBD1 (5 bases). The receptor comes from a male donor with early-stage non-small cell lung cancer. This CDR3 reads CASSPGGFQPQHF. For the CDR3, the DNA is TGTGCCAGCAGTCCGGGGGGATTTCAGCCCCAGCATTTT.